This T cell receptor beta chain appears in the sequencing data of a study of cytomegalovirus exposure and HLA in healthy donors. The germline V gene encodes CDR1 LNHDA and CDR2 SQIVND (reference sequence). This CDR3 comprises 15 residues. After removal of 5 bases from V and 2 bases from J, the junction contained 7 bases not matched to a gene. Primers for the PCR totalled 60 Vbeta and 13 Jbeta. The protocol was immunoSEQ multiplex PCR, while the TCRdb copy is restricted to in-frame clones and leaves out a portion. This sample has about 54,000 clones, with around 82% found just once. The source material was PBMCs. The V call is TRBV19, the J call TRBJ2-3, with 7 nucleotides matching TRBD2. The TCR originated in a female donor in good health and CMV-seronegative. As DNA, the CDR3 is TGTGCCAGTAGTTCTCGGGGGGTTCCCACAGATACGCAGTATTTT. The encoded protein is CASSSRGVPTDTQYF.